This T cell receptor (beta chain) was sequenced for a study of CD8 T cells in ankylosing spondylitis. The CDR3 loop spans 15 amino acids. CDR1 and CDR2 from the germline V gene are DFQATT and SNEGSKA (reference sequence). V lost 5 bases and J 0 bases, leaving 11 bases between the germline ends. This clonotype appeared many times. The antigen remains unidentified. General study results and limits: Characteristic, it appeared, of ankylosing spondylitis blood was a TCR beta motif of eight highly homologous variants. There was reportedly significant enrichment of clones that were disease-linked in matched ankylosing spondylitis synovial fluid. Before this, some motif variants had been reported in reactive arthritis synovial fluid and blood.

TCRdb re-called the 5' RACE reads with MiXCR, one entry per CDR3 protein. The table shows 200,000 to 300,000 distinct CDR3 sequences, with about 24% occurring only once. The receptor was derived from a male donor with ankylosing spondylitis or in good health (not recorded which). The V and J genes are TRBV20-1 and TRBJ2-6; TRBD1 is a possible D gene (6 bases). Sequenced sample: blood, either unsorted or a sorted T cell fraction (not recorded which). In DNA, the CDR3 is TGCAGTGCTTATACAGGGAGCTCTGGGGCCAACGTCCTGACTTTC. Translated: CSAYTGSSGANVLTF.